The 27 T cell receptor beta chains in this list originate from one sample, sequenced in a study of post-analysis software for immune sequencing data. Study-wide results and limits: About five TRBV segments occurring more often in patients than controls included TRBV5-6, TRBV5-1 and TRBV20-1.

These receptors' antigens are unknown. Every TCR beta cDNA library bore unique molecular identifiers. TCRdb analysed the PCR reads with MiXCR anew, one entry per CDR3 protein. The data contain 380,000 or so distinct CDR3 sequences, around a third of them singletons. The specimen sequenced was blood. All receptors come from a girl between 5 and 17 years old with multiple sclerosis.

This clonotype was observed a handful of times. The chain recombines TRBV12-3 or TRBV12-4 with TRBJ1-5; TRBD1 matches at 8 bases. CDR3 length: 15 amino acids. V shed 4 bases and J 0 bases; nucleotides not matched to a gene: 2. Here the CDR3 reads CASSSGQGSNQPQHF. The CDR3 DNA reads TGTGCCAGCAGTTCCGGACAGGGTAGCAATCAGCCCCAGCATTTT.

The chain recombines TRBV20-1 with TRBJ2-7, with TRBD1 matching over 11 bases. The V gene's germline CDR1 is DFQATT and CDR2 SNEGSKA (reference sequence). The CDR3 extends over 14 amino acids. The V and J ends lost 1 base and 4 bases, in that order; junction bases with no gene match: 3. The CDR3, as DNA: TGCAGTGCTAGAGTGGACAGGGGGCATTACGAGCAGTACTTC. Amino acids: CSARVDRGHYEQYF.

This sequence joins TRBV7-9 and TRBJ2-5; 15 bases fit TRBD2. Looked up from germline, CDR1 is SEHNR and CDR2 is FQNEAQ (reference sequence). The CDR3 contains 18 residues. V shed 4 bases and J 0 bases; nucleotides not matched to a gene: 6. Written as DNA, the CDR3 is TGTGCCAGCAGCTCAGGGACTAGCGGGGGGACGTACCAAGAGACCCAGTACTTC. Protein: CASSSGTSGGTYQETQYF.

The CDR3 protein is CASSLEARARGETQYF. The CDR3 coding sequence is TGCGCCAGCAGCTTGGAGGCCCGGGCCCGGGGAGAGACCCAGTACTTC. This sequence joins TRBV5-1 and TRBJ2-7; maybe TRBD2 (5 bases). The DNA end is a closer match to TRBJ2-5, so the J assignment may be wrong. There are 16 residues in the CDR3. The germline V gene encodes CDR1 SGHRS and CDR2 YFSETQ.

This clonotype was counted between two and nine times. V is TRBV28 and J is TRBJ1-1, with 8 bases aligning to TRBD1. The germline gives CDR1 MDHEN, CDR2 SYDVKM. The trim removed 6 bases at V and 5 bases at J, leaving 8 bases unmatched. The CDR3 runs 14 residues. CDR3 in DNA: TGTGCCAGCAGCCCCCGACAGGGGTGGACTGAAGCTTTCTTT. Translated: CASSPRQGWTEAFF.

Written as DNA, the CDR3 is TGTGCCAGCAGCCCTTATTCAGGGTTCGGGGCGACTGAAGCTTTCTTT. It codes for CASSPYSGFGATEAFF. V and J are TRBV9 and TRBJ1-1; D perhaps matches TRBD1 (5 bases). Germline assignment: CDR1 SGDLS and CDR2 YYNGEE. This CDR3 region has 16 residues. The V gene lost 4 bases and the J gene lost 5 bases, with 21 bases spanning the gap. The whole variable domain, remainder taken from reference TRBV9 and TRBJ1-1, is DSGVTQTPKHLITATGQRVTLRCSPRSGDLSVYWYQQSLDQGLQFLIQYYNGEERAKGNILERFSAQQFPDLHSELNLSSLELGDSALYFCASSPYSGFGATEAFFGQGTRLTVV.

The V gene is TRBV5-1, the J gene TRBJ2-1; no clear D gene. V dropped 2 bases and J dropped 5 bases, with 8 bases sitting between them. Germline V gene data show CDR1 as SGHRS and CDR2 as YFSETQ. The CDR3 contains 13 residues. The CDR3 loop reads CASSFRQNNEQFF. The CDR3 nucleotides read TGCGCCAGCAGCTTCCGACAAAACAATGAGCAGTTCTTC.

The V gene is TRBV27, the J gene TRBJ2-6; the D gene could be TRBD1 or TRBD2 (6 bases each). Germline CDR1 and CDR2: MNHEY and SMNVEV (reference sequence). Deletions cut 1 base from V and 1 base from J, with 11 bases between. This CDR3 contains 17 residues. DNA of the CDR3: TGTGCCAGCAGTTTATGGGGGGCTGTTTCTGGGGCCAACGTCCTGACTTTC. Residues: CASSLWGAVSGANVLTF.

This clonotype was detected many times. For the CDR3, the DNA is TGCAGCGTTGTGGAGGGGGCCTACGAGCAGTACTTC. Its protein is CSVVEGAYEQYF. The chain carries TRBV29-1 and TRBJ2-7; the D call may be TRBD1 or TRBD2 (6 bases each). CDR3 length: 12 amino acids. CDR1 SQVTM and CDR2 ANQGSEA come from the germline V gene. V was shortened by 4 bases and J by 2 bases, with 9 bases between the two germline ends.

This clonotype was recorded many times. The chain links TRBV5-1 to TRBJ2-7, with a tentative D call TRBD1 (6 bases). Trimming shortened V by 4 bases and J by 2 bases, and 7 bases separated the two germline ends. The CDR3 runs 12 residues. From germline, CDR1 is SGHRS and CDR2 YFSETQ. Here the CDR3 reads CASSRDTYEQYF. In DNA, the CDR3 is TGCGCCAGCAGCCGGGACACCTACGAGCAGTACTTC.

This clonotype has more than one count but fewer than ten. This CDR3 is CATSRPGADGTEAFF. The CDR3 DNA is TGTGCCACCAGCAGGCCAGGGGCCGACGGCACTGAAGCTTTCTTT. V is TRBV15 and J is TRBJ1-1, with D possibly matching TRBD1 (6 bases). Germline CDR1 reads LNHNV; CDR2 reads YYDKDF (reference sequence). The CDR3 loop spans 15 amino acids. V was shortened by 3 bases and J by 4 bases, with 15 bases between the two germline ends.

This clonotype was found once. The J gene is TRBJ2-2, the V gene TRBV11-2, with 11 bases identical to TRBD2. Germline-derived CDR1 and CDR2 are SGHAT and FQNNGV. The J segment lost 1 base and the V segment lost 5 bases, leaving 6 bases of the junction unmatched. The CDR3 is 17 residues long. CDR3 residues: CASSPTSGTMNTGELFF. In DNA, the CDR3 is TGTGCCAGCAGCCCGACTAGCGGGACTATGAACACCGGGGAGCTGTTTTTT.

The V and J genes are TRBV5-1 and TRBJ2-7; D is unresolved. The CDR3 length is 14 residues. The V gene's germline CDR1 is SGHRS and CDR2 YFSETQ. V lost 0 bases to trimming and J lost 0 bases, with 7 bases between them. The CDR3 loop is CASSLGEYSYEQYF. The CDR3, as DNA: TGCGCCAGCAGCTTGGGAGAATACTCCTACGAGCAGTACTTC.

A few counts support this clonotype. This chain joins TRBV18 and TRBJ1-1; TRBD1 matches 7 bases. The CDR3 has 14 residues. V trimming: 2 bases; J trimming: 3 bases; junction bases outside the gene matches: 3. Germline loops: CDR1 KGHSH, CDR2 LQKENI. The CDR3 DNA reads TGTGCCAGCTCACCAGGGACAGAGCACACTGAAGCTTTCTTT. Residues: CASSPGTEHTEAFF.

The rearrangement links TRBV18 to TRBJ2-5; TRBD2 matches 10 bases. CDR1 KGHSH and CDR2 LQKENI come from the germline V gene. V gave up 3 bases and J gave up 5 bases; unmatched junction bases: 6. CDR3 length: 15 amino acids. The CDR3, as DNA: TGTGCCAGCTCACCCCTAGCGGGGGACTGGGAGACCCAGTACTTC. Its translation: CASSPLAGDWETQYF.

The CDR3 is CASRTLGETQFF. For the CDR3, the DNA is TGTGCCAGCAGAACCCTGGGAGAGACCCAGTTCTTC. This chain uses TRBV12-3 or TRBV12-4 with TRBJ2-1; weak D call: TRBD2 (5 bases). V gave up 6 bases and J gave up 13 bases, with 16 bases separating them. CDR3 length: 12 amino acids.

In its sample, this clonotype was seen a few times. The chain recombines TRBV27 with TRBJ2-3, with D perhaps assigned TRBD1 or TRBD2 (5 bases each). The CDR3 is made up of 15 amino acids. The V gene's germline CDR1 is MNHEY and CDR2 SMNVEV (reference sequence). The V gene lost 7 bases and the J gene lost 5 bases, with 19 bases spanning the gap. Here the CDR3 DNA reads TGTGCCAGCACCCCTTCGGGGACCGAGGGAGATACGCAGTATTTT. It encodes CASTPSGTEGDTQYF.

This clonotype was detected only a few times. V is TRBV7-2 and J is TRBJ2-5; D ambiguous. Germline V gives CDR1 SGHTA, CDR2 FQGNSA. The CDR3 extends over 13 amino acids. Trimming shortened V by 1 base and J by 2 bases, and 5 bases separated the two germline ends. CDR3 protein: CASSLVFQETQYF. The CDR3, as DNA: TGTGCCAGCAGCTTAGTATTTCAAGAGACCCAGTACTTC.

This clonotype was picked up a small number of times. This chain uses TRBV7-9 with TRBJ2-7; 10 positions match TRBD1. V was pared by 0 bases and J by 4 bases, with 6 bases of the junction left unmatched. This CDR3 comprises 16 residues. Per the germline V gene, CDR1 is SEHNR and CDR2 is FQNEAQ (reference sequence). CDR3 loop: CASSLAPGQGWYEQYF. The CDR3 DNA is TGTGCCAGCAGCTTAGCGCCGGGACAGGGGTGGTACGAGCAGTACTTC.

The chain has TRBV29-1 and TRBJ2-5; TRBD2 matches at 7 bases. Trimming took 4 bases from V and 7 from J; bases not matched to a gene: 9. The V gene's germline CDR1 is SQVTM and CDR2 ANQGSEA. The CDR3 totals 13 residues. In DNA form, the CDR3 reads TGCAGCGTTGGGGGATCGGGCGGGGGGACCCAGTACTTC. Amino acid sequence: CSVGGSGGGTQYF.

CDR3 amino acids: CASSLTSGGTYEQYF. In DNA form, the CDR3 reads TGTGCCAGCAGCTTAACTAGCGGGGGGACCTACGAGCAGTACTTC. The V call is TRBV7-2, the J call TRBJ2-7; 12 bases fit TRBD2. The germline V gene encodes CDR1 SGHTA and CDR2 FQGNSA. Unmatched junction bases numbered 1, after V lost 2 bases and J lost 2 bases. This CDR3 spans 15 amino acids. The full variable domain, completed using reference TRBV7-2 and TRBJ2-7, is GAGVSQSPSNKVTEKGKDVELRCDPISGHTALYWYRQSLGQGLEFLIYFQGNSAPDKSGLPSDRFSAERTGGSVSTLTIQRTQQEDSAVYLCASSLTSGGTYEQYFGPGTRLTVT.

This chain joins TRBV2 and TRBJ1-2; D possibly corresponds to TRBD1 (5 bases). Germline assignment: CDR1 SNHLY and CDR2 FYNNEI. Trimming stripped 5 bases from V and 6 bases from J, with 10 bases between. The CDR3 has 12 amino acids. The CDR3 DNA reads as TGTGCCAGCAGTCAGACAGCGGATGGCTACACCTTC. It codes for CASSQTADGYTF.

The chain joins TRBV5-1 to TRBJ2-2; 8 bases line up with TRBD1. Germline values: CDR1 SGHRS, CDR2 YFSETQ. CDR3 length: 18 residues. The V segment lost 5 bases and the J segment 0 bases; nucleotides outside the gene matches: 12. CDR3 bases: TGCGCCAGCAGTTTCCGGACAGGGCCCACCTCGAACACCGGGGAGCTGTTTTTT. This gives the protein CASSFRTGPTSNTGELFF.

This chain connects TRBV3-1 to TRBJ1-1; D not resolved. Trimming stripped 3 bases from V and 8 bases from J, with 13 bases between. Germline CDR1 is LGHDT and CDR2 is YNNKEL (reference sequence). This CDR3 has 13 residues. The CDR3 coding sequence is TGTGCCAGCAGCCAGCACGGTCCGGGAGAAGCTTTCTTT. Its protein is CASSQHGPGEAFF.

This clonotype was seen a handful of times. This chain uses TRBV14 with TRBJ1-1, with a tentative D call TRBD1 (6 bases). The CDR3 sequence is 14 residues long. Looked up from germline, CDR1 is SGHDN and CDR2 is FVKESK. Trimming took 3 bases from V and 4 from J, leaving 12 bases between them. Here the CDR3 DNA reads TGTGCCAGCAGCCAGGAACAGGGAATCACTGAAGCTTTCTTT. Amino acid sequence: CASSQEQGITEAFF.

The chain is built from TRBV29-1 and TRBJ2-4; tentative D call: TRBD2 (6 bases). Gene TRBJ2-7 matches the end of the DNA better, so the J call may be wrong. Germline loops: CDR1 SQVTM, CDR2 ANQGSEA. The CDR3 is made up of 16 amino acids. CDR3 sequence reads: CSEGRKRRERAGEQYF. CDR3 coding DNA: TGCAGCGAGGGGAGGAAAAGACGGGAGAGGGCCGGCGAGCAGTACTTC.

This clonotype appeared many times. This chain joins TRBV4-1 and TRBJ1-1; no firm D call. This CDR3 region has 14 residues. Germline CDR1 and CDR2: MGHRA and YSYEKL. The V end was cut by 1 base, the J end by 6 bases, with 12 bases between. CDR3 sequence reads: CASSQGLRGAEAFF. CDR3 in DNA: TGCGCCAGCAGCCAAGGACTCCGCGGGGCTGAAGCTTTCTTT.